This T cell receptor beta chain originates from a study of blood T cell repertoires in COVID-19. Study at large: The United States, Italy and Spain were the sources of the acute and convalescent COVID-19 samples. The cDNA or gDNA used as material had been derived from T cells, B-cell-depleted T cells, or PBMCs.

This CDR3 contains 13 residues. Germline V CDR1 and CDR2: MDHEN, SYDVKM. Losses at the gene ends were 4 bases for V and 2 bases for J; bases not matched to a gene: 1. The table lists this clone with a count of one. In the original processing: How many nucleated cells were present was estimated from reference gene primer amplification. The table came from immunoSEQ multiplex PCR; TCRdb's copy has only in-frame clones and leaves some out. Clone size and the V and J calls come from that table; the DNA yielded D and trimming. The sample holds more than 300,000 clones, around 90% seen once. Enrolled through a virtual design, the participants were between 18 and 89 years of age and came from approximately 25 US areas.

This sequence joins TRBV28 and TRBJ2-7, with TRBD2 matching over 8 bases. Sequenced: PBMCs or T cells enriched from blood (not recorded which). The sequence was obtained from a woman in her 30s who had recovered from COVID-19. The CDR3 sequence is CASSYSGTYEQYF. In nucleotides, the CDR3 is TGTGCCAGCAGTTATAGCGGGACCTACGAGCAGTACTTC.